A selection of T cell receptor beta chains follows, all from one sample in a study of shared clonotypes between healthy human individuals. Using immunoSEQ multiplex PCR, the repertoire was profiled, and TCRdb retains in-frame clones only, with some absent. This table holds about 600,000 clones, around 97% found once. What was sequenced was naive CD4+ T cells sorted from blood. These receptor sequences come from a woman in her thirties in good health. Both conserved end residues are part of each CDR3. D genes are given only for firm matches. A clone size is listed for some rows: how often the clone was seen (once, few, many), or a class if it is expanded.

13	TRBJ2-3	TRBV28	NA	NA	TGTGCCAGCAGCCTACGGTCTACAGATACGCAGTATTTT	CASSLRSTDTQYF
15	TRBJ1-4	TRBV19	NA	TRBD1	TGTGCCAGTAGTACTCGACAGGGCCTGAACACTCGTCTGTTTTTT	CASSTRQGLNTRLFF
13	TRBJ2-7	TRBV27	NA	NA	TGTGCCAGCAGTTTATATGGAAGGTACGAGCAGTACTTC	CASSLYGRYEQYF
13	TRBJ2-2	TRBV29-1	NA	NA	TGCAGCGTTGCTAACGACAGGACCGGGGAGCTGTTTTTT	CSVANDRTGELFF
18	TRBJ1-2	TRBV19	NA	NA	TGTGCCAGTACCACGTGGGGGATCCCCGACAGAACAAACTATGGCTACACCTTC	CASTTWGIPDRTNYGYTF
15	TRBJ2-3	TRBV9	NA	NA	TGTGCCAGTAGTGGGTTGGGGACTTCCACAGATACGCAGTATTTT	CASSGLGTSTDTQYF
15	TRBJ2-1	TRBV7-9	once	NA	TGTGCCAGCAGCCCTACCGGAGCCTATGATAATGAGCAGTTCTTC	CASSPTGAYDNEQFF
18	TRBJ2-6	TRBV5-1	NA	NA	TGCGCCAGCAGCTTGACAATCGTTCGTTTCTCTGGGGCCAACGTCCTGACTTTC	CASSLTIVRFSGANVLTF
14	TRBJ2-7	TRBV19	NA	TRBD1	TGTGCCAGTAGTACACCGGGACAGTCCCACGAGCAGTACTTC	CASSTPGQSHEQYF
14	TRBJ2-3	TRBV2	once	TRBD2	TGTGCCAGCAGTGACGGGGGAGGGTCAGATACGCAGTATTTT	CASSDGGGSDTQYF
17	TRBJ2-7	TRBV28	NA	NA	TGTGCCAGCAGTTTATCCGCAGGGGTGGCGGGCGAGGGGGAGCAGTACTTC	CASSLSAGVAGEGEQYF
16	TRBJ2-1	TRBV5-1	NA	TRBD2	TGCGCCAGCAGCAGGGGAACTAGCGGGAGGGACAATGAGCAGTTCTTC	CASSRGTSGRDNEQFF
13	TRBJ2-7	TRBV15	NA	NA	TGTGCCACCAGCAGTTCGGGAGTGGGCGAGCAGTACTTC	CATSSSGVGEQYF
16	TRBJ2-1	TRBV28	NA	NA	TGTGCCAGCAGTATTCGGCTGATCAGGGGATACAATGAGCAGTTCTTC	CASSIRLIRGYNEQFF
16	TRBJ2-5	TRBV5-8	NA	TRBD2	TGTGCCACTTCCCCAGGGGGACTAGCGGGGCAAGAGACCCAGTACTTC	CATSPGGLAGQETQYF
16	TRBJ2-1	TRBV11-2	NA	NA	TGTGCCAGCAGCTCAGGGGTACGGCACTCCTACAATGAGCAGTTCTTC	CASSSGVRHSYNEQFF